This entry is about one T cell receptor (beta chain). Its antigen remains unidentified. The same CDR3 can be traced to other DNA sequences in this sample. The sample originates from a study of a mutant IDH1 vaccine in newly diagnosed glioma. About the study: Patients came in for eight vaccinations, in weeks 1, 3, 5, 7, 11, 15, 19 and 23. Treated patients showed a male proportion of roughly 62%, a female proportion of about 40%, and a mean age of around 40 years. Onset of vaccination occurred 4-6 weeks following radiotherapy alone, or with temozolomide cycles.

Trimming took off 3 bases at V and 3 bases at J, with 3 bases between the two ends. Germline V gives CDR1 SEHNR, CDR2 FQNEAQ (reference sequence). CDR3 size: 11 residues. Whole-study results and caveats: Apparently, pseudoprogression bore no relation to changes among the top peripheral T cell clonotypes.

Time point defined: week 23, last vaccination. What each vaccine dose contained was 300 ug of mutant IDH1 20-mer peptide, accompanied by topical imiquimod. The table came from immunoSEQ multiplex PCR; TCRdb's copy has only in-frame clones and leaves some out. The sample yields around 85,000 clones, 65% to 90% seen once. This specimen consisted of PBMCs, obtained from a glioma patient whose treatment included an IDH1 peptide vaccine. The sequence derives from a man aged 25-45 years with glioma. Some clones in this sample may be carry-over from other donors' samples. The chain uses TRBV7-9 and TRBJ2-7; D not resolved. The CDR3 coding sequence is TGTGCCAGCAGCTTGAGCTACGAGCAGTACTTC. It translates to CASSLSYEQYF.